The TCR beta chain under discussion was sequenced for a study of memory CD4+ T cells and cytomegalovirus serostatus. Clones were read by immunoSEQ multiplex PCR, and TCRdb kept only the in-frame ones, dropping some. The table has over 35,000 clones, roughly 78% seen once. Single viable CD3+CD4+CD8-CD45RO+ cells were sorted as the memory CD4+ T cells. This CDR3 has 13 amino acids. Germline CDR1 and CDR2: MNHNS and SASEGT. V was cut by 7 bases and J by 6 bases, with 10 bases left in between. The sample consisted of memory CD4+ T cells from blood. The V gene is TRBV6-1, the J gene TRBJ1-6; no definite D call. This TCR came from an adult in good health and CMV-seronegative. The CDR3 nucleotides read TGTGCCAGCAAAGAGGTCCTTAATTCACCCCTCCACTTT. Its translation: CASKEVLNSPLHF.